The 28 T cell receptor beta chains given below trace back to one sample, sequenced in a study of naive and memory T cell subsets. The beta constant-region primer was an equimolar mix of two oligonucleotides covering TRBC1 and TRBC2. Nested alpha and beta constant-region primers with the SP2 primer drove four PCR rounds on ligated cDNA. TCRdb recomputed calls from the UMI-ligation and nested PCR reads with MiXCR, one row per CDR3 protein. The repertoire holds some 80,000 distinct CDR3 sequences, with 9% to 9.5% as singletons. Sequences were obtained from naive CD8+ T cells from blood. Receptors originate from a human donor in good health.

This chain links TRBV23-1 with TRBJ2-2, with 7 positions matching TRBD1. TRBV23-1 carries the ORF label, with uncertain function. J gave up 4 bases and V 0 bases, and 14 bases lay outside the gene matches. The CDR3 covers 19 residues. The CDR3 is CASSQSPTFDRVGTGELFF. In nucleotides, the CDR3 is TGCGCCAGCAGTCAATCCCCAACCTTCGACAGGGTCGGCACCGGGGAGCTGTTTTTT.

The chain carries TRBV29-1 and TRBJ2-1; 14 bases map to TRBD2. The V gene end was trimmed by 6 bases and the J gene end by 0 bases; junction bases not matched to a gene: 7. Germline CDR1 is SQVTM and CDR2 is ANQGSEA. CDR3 length: 17 amino acids. CDR3 sequence: CSVDGLAGGNSYNEQFF. The CDR3 DNA reads TGCAGCGTCGATGGACTAGCGGGAGGTAACTCCTACAATGAGCAGTTCTTC.

This clonotype turned up a few times. This chain links TRBV6-5 with TRBJ2-2; TRBD2 might be the D (5 bases). The V end was cut by 4 bases, the J end by 1 base, with 19 bases between. Germline V gene lookup returns CDR1 MNHEY and CDR2 SVGAGI. The CDR3 contains 18 residues. The CDR3 coding sequence is TGTGCCAGCAGTTTAACCCTCGCGGCGGGTGGGAACACCGGGGAGCTGTTTTTT. Translation gives CASSLTLAAGGNTGELFF.

This clonotype was detected ten times or more. V is TRBV20-1 and J is TRBJ2-7; D is possibly TRBD1 (5 bases). CDR1 and CDR2 from the germline V gene are DFQATT and SNEGSKA (reference sequence). Between the trimmed V and J ends, which lost 5 bases and 3 bases, there was a span of 14 bases. This CDR3 contains 13 residues. The DNA for the CDR3 is TGCAGTGCTGGATACAGGTCTGACTACGAGCAGTACTTC. Its protein product is CSAGYRSDYEQYF.

This clonotype was recorded a few times. The CDR3 loop is CASSLPSRLYEQYF. The CDR3 bases are TGTGCCAGCAGCTTGCCTTCAAGACTCTACGAGCAGTACTTC. The chain joins TRBV5-6 to TRBJ2-7; D is unclear. Germline V lookup: CDR1 SGHDT, CDR2 YYEEEE. The V end lost 1 base, the J end lost 3 bases, and 11 bases lay between the germline ends. The CDR3 is 14 residues long. The whole variable domain, filled in from reference TRBV5-6 and TRBJ2-7, reads DAGVTQSPTHLIKTRGQQVTLRCSPKSGHDTVSWYQQALGQGPQFIFQYYEEEERQRGNFPDRFSGHQFPNYSSELNVNALLLGDSALYLCASSLPSRLYEQYFGPGTRLTVT.

This clonotype turned up a few times. The V gene is TRBV24-1, the J gene TRBJ2-2; 12 positions agree with TRBD1. The V gene's germline CDR1 is KGHDR and CDR2 SFDVKD. CDR3 length equals 17 residues. The junction had 4 bases not matched to a gene; V was cut back by 2 bases and J by 4 bases. The CDR3 here is CATSDSGTGGTTGELFF. DNA for the CDR3: TGTGCCACCAGTGATTCCGGGACAGGGGGCACCACCGGGGAGCTGTTTTTT.

The table lists this clonotype with a few counts. The J gene is TRBJ2-4, the V gene TRBV29-1, with D possibly TRBD1 on 6 matching bases. The germline CDR1 and CDR2 sequences are SQVTM and ANQGSEA. This CDR3 contains 12 residues. The ends were cut back, 6 bases at V and 5 bases at J, with 11 bases in the middle. Here the CDR3 DNA reads TGCAGCGTGGTCAGGGGAGAAAACATTCAGTACTTC. As protein: CSVVRGENIQYF.

This chain uses TRBV29-1 with TRBJ2-3; 7 bases fit TRBD2. J was trimmed by 4 bases and V by 7 bases; bases with no gene match: 20. CDR1 is SQVTM, CDR2 ANQGSEA, per germline. The CDR3 loop spans 17 amino acids. Here the CDR3 reads CSAPAQGEGGRADTQYF. Written as DNA, the CDR3 is TGCAGCGCTCCCGCCCAAGGGGAGGGAGGAAGGGCAGATACGCAGTATTTT.

The sample holds a few counts of this clonotype. The chain uses TRBV4-3 and TRBJ2-7; D is perhaps TRBD1 (5 bases). The CDR3 is 15 amino acids. V lost 0 bases to trimming and J lost 2 bases, with 11 bases between them. Per germline, CDR1 LGHNA and CDR2 YSLEER. Written as DNA, the CDR3 is TGCGCCAGCAGCCAAGACGCAGGGCTCGCCTACGAGCAGTACTTC. Protein: CASSQDAGLAYEQYF.

This chain joins TRBV27 and TRBJ1-2, with 10 bases identical to TRBD1. Germline V gene lookup returns CDR1 MNHEY and CDR2 SMNVEV (reference sequence). The CDR3 is made up of 15 amino acids. V lost 3 bases and J lost 7; bases outside the gene matches: 8. The CDR3 spells CASSFRGQGVSGYTF. The CDR3 DNA reads as TGTGCCAGCAGTTTCCGAGGACAGGGGGTTTCTGGCTACACCTTC.

The J gene is TRBJ2-5, the V gene TRBV7-9; D perhaps matches TRBD1 (5 bases). The CDR3 is 15 residues long. Trimming removed 2 bases at V and 1 base at J, with 11 bases between. Per the germline V gene, CDR1 is SEHNR and CDR2 is FQNEAQ (reference sequence). CDR3 sequence reads: CASSLRGALQETQYF. The CDR3 DNA reads TGTGCCAGCAGCTTAAGGGGCGCCCTCCAAGAGACCCAGTACTTC.

This chain joins TRBV27 and TRBJ2-3; D unresolved. This CDR3 spans 10 amino acids. Germline CDR1 MNHEY, CDR2 SMNVEV (reference sequence). V was trimmed by 8 bases and J by 6 bases, leaving 6 bases between them. The CDR3 is CASPLDTQYF. The CDR3 region has the DNA TGTGCCAGCCCGTTGGATACGCAGTATTTT.

The chain combines TRBV7-9 with TRBJ2-5; 7 positions agree with TRBD1. The CDR3 extends over 18 amino acids. CDR1 and CDR2 (germline): SEHNR, FQNEAQ (reference sequence). V trimming: 5 bases; J trimming: 5 bases; junction bases outside the gene matches: 20. DNA for the CDR3: TGTGCCAGCAGCCTCCGGCCAGCTCCGTATAAGGGGGCTGAGACCCAGTACTTC. It translates to CASSLRPAPYKGAETQYF.

In this sample, this clonotype turned up many times. The chain couples TRBV7-2 to TRBJ2-7; TRBD1 matches 7 bases. The germline gives CDR1 SGHTA, CDR2 FQGNSA. This CDR3 spans 16 amino acids. V trimming: 4 bases; J trimming: 2 bases; junction bases outside the gene matches: 11. In DNA form, the CDR3 reads TGTGCCAGCAGCTCGAGACCCGACAGGGCAACCTACGAGCAGTACTTC. As protein: CASSSRPDRATYEQYF.

The rearrangement links TRBV5-1 to TRBJ2-3; D gene ambiguous. Germline lookup yields CDR1 SGHRS and CDR2 YFSETQ. CDR3 length: 14 amino acids. Between the trimmed V and J ends, which lost 1 base and 2 bases, there was a span of 8 bases. The CDR3 loop reads CASSLSVNTDTQYF. Here the CDR3 DNA reads TGCGCCAGCAGCTTGTCAGTAAACACAGATACGCAGTATTTT.

This clonotype was observed a handful of times. The V and J genes are TRBV25-1 and TRBJ2-3, with 7 bases matching TRBD2. V lost 1 base to trimming and J lost 2 bases; unmatched junction nucleotides: 6. The length of the CDR3 is 16 residues. Germline CDR1 MGHDK, CDR2 SYGVNS. CDR3 sequence: CASSEFSSGDTDTQYF. The CDR3 DNA follows: TGTGCCAGCAGTGAATTCTCTAGCGGCGACACAGATACGCAGTATTTT. Supplemented by reference TRBV25-1 and TRBJ2-3, the full variable domain reads EADIYQTPRYLVIGTGKKITLECSQTMGHDKMYWYQQDPGMELHLIHYSYGVNSTEKGDLSSESTVSRIRTEHFPLTLESARPSHTSQYLCASSEFSSGDTDTQYFGPGTRLTVL.

In this sample, this clonotype turned up many times. This rearrangement joins TRBV29-1 to TRBJ1-1; D might be TRBD1 (5 bases). CDR1 SQVTM and CDR2 ANQGSEA come from the germline V gene. V was shortened by 2 bases and J by 2 bases, with 15 bases between the two germline ends. CDR3 length: 15 amino acids. The CDR3 nucleotides are TGCAGCGTTGAATTATTCGGGGGACTTAACACTGAAGCTTTCTTT. Translating gives CSVELFGGLNTEAFF.

This clonotype was counted many times. The gene calls are TRBV7-9 and TRBJ2-7; 10 bases line up with TRBD1. V lost 4 bases, J lost 4 bases, and 4 bases stayed unmatched. Per the germline V gene, CDR1 is SEHNR and CDR2 is FQNEAQ (reference sequence). This CDR3 contains 14 residues. This CDR3 is CASSSRQGAYEQYF. In DNA, the CDR3 is TGTGCCAGCAGCTCGCGACAGGGGGCTTACGAGCAGTACTTC.

There are many counts of this clonotype. J is TRBJ2-1 and V is TRBV21-1; the D segment call TRBD2 is taken from the table without a DNA check. TRBV21-1 is annotated as a pseudogene. The CDR3 spans 18 residues. The CDR3 nucleotides are TGTGCCAGCAGCAAAGTGGAAGGGCGGTCATGCGTCCGGAATGAGCAGTTCTTC. This gives the protein CASSKVEGRSCVRNEQFF.

This clonotype was observed a few times. The gene calls are TRBV12-3 or TRBV12-4 and TRBJ1-1; 11 bases are shared with TRBD1. CDR3 length: 18 residues. J lost 0 bases, V lost 5 bases, and 11 bases had no gene match. This chain's CDR3 is CASSTSSGTGGVNTEAFF. CDR3 bases: TGTGCCAGCAGTACATCGTCCGGGACAGGGGGGGTGAACACTGAAGCTTTCTTT.

V and J are TRBV4-3 and TRBJ1-6; 10 nucleotides agree with TRBD1. This CDR3 is built from 15 residues. The germline CDR1 and CDR2 sequences are LGHNA and YSLEER. V dropped 0 bases and J dropped 10; count of bases not matched to a gene: 3. The CDR3 DNA reads TGCGCCAGCAGCCAAGATTGGGACAGGGGATCACCCCTCCACTTT. It yields the protein CASSQDWDRGSPLHF.

This clonotype was found many times. V and J are TRBV30 and TRBJ2-7; D ambiguous. CDR1 GTSNPN and CDR2 SVGIG come from the germline V gene (reference sequence). Trimming cost V 0 bases and J 4 bases, with 4 bases left between them. The CDR3 is 11 residues long. CDR3 sequence reads: CAWSVIYEQYF. DNA for the CDR3: TGTGCCTGGAGTGTAATTTACGAGCAGTACTTC.

There are many counts of this clonotype. This chain links TRBV30 with TRBJ1-1; D remains ambiguous. Germline CDR1 GTSNPN, CDR2 SVGIG (reference sequence). The CDR3 length is 12 residues. Trimming removed 2 bases from V and 5 bases from J, with 9 bases in between. The CDR3 loop is CAWSPTPTEAFF. CDR3 nucleotide sequence: TGTGCCTGGAGTCCGACGCCGACTGAAGCTTTCTTT.

In this sample, this clonotype turned up a few times. The V call is TRBV5-6, the J call TRBJ1-5; D might be TRBD1 (5 bases). This CDR3 region has 15 residues. CDR1 is SGHDT, CDR2 YYEEEE, per germline. Trimming shortened V by 0 bases and J by 4 bases, and 11 bases separated the two germline ends. The CDR3 sequence: CASSLAGGGNQPQHF. CDR3 bases: TGTGCCAGCAGCTTGGCCGGTGGGGGAAATCAGCCCCAGCATTTT.

At least ten counts were recorded for this clonotype. The genes are TRBV2 and TRBJ2-1; a possible D gene is TRBD1 (5 bases). The CDR3 is 11 amino acids. The V end was cut by 10 bases, the J end by 10 bases, with 14 bases between. Germline loops: CDR1 SNHLY, CDR2 FYNNEI. Here the CDR3 reads CAILGVGEQFF. CDR3 DNA: TGTGCCATCTTAGGGGTCGGGGAGCAGTTCTTC.

This clonotype turned up a few times. This chain connects TRBV6-2 or TRBV6-3 to TRBJ2-7, with a tentative D call TRBD1 (6 bases). This CDR3 is 12 amino acids long. Trimming stripped 6 bases from V and 5 bases from J, with 11 bases between. Germline CDR1 and CDR2: MNHEY and SVGEGT. DNA of the CDR3: TGTGCCAGCAGCCCGGACAGCCACGAGCAGTACTTC. Amino acids: CASSPDSHEQYF.

This clonotype appeared many times. The rearrangement links TRBV6-6 to TRBJ2-7; possible D gene TRBD1, 7 bases. Looked up from germline, CDR1 is MNHNY and CDR2 is SVGAGI (reference sequence). The CDR3 is 15 residues long. V lost 4 bases to trimming and J lost 6 bases, with 19 bases between them. CDR3 DNA: TGTGCCAGCAGTTCCGACAGGGAGGCGGCGGGCGAGCAGTACTTC. This encodes CASSSDREAAGEQYF.

This chain joins TRBV4-2 and TRBJ2-3; D gene uncertain. CDR1 is LGHNA, CDR2 YNFKEQ, per germline. Trimming shortened V by 7 bases and J by 1 base, and 15 bases separated the two germline ends. The CDR3 has 15 residues. As DNA, the CDR3 is TGTGCCAGCACCTCAACCCCGCTCGGCACAGATACGCAGTATTTT. Translating gives CASTSTPLGTDTQYF.